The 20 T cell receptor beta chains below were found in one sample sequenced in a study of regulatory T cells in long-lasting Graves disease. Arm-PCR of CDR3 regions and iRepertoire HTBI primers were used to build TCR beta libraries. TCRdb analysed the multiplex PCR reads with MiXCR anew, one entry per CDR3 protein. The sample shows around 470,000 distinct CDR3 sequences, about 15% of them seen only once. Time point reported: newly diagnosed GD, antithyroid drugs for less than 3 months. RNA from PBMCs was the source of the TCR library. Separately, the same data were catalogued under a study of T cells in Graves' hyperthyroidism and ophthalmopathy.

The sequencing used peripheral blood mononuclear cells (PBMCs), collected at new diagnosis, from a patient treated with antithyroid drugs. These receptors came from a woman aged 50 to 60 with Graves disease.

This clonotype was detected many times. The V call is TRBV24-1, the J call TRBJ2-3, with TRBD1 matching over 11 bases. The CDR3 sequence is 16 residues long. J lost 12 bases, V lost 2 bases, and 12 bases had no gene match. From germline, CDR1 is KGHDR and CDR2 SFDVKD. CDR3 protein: CATSDWTGGTTEAQYF. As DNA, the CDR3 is TGTGCCACCAGTGATTGGACAGGGGGCACCACAGAGGCCCAGTATTTT.

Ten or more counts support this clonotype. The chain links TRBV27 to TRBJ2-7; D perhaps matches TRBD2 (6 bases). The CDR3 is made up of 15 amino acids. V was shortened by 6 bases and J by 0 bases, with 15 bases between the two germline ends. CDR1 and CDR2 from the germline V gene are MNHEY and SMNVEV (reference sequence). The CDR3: CASSRTGGASYEQYF. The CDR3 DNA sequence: TGTGCCAGCAGCAGAACGGGCGGGGCCTCCTACGAGCAGTACTTC.

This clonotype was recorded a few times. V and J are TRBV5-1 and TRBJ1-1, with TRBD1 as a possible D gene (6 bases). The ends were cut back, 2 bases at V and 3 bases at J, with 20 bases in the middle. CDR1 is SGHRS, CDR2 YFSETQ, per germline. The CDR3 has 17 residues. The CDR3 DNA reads TGCGCCAGCAGCTTTGGCATCAGGGGAGTTCAGTACACTGAAGCTTTCTTT. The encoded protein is CASSFGIRGVQYTEAFF.

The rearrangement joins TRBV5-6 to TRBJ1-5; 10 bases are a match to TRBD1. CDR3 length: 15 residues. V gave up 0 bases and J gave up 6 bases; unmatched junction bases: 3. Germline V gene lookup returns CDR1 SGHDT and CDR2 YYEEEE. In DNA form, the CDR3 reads TGTGCCAGCAGCTTGGCCAGGGACAGGGGTCAGCCCCAGCATTTT. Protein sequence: CASSLARDRGQPQHF.

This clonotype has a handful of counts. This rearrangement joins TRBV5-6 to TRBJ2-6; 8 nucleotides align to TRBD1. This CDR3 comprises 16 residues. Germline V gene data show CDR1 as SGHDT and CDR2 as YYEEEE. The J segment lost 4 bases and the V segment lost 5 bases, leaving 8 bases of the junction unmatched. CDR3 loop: CASRPQGAGGANVLTF. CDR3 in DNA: TGTGCCAGCAGACCGCAGGGGGCGGGGGGGGCCAACGTCCTGACTTTC. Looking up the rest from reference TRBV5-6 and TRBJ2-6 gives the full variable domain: DAGVTQSPTHLIKTRGQQVTLRCSPKSGHDTVSWYQQALGQGPQFIFQYYEEEERQRGNFPDRFSGHQFPNYSSELNVNALLLGDSALYLCASRPQGAGGANVLTFGAGSRLTVL.

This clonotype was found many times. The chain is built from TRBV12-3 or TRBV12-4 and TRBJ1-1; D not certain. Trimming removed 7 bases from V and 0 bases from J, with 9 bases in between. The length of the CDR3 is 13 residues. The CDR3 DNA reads TGTGCCAGCATTGTGGGATTGAACACTGAAGCTTTCTTT. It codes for CASIVGLNTEAFF.

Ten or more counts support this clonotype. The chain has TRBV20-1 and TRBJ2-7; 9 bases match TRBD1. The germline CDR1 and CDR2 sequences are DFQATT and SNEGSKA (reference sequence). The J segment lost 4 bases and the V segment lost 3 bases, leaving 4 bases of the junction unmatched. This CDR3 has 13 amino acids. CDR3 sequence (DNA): TGCAGTGCTAGGGGGGACAGGGTGTACGAGCAGTACTTC. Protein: CSARGDRVYEQYF.

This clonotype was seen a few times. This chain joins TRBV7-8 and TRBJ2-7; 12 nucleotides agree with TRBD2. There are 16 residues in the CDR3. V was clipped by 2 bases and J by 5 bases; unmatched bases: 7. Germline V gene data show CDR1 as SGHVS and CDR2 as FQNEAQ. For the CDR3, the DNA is TGTGCCAGCAGCTTACCCCTAGCGGGAGGGCCGCACGAGCAGTACTTC. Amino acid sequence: CASSLPLAGGPHEQYF. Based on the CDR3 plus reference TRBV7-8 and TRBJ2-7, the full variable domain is GAGVSQSPRYKVAKRGQDVALRCDPISGHVSLFWYQQALGQGPEFLTYFQNEAQLDKSGLPSDRFFAERPEGSVSTLKIQRTQQEDSAVYLCASSLPLAGGPHEQYFGPGTRLTVT.

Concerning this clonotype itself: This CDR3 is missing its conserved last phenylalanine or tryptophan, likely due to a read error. The CDR3 bases are TGTGCCAGTAGTATAACCCTGAACACCGGGGAGCTGTTTCTT. Translating gives CASSITLNTGELFL. J is TRBJ2-2 and V is TRBV19; D not resolved. CDR1 and CDR2 (germline): LNHDA, SQIVND (reference sequence). The CDR3 loop spans 14 amino acids. V was trimmed by 2 bases and J by 1 base, leaving 5 bases between them.

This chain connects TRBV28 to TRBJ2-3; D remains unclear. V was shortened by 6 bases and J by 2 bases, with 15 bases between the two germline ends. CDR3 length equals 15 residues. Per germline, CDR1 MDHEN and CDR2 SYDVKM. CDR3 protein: CASSPTLALTDTQYF. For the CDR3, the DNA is TGTGCCAGCAGCCCGACGTTGGCCCTCACAGATACGCAGTATTTT.

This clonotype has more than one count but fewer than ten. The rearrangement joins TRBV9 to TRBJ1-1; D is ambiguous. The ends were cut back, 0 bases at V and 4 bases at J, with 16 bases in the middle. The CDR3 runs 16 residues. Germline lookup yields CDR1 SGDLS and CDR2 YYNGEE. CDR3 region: CASSVDPGLRSTEAFF. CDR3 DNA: TGTGCCAGCAGCGTAGACCCGGGTCTAAGGTCCACTGAAGCTTTCTTT.

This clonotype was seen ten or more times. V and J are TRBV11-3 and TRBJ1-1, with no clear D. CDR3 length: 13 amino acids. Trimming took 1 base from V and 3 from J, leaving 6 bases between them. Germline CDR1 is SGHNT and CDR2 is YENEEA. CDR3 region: CASSLAPDTEAFF. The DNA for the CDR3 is TGTGCCAGCAGCTTAGCTCCAGACACTGAAGCTTTCTTT.

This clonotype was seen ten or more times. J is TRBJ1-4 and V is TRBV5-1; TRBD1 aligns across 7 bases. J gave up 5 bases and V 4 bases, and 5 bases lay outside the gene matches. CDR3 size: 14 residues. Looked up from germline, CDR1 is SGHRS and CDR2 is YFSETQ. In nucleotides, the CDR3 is TGCGCCAGCAGCCTGACAGGGCGAAATGAAAAACTGTTTTTT. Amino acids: CASSLTGRNEKLFF.

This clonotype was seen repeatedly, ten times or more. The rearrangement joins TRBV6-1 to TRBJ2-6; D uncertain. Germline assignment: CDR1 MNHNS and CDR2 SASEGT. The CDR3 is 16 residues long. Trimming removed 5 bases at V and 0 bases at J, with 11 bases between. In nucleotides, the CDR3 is TGTGCCAGCAGTCTCCAGCTCCCCTCTGGGGCCAACGTCCTGACTTTC. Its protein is CASSLQLPSGANVLTF.

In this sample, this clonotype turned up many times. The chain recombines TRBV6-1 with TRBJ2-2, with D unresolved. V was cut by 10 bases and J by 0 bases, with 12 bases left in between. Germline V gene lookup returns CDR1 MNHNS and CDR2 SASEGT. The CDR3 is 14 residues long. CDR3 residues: CATGSLPNTGELFF. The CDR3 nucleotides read TGTGCCACAGGTAGCCTCCCGAACACCGGGGAGCTGTTTTTT.

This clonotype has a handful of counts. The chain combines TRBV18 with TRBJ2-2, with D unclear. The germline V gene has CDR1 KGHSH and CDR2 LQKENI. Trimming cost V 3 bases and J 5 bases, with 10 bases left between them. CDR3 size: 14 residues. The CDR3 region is CASSPPPLTGELFF. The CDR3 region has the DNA TGTGCCAGCTCACCCCCTCCCCTTACCGGGGAGCTGTTTTTT.

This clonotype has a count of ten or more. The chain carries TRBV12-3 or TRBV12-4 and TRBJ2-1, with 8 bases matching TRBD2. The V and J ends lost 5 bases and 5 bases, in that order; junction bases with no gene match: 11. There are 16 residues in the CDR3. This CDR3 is CASSLSGSPTDNEQFF. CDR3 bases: TGTGCCAGCAGTCTAAGCGGGAGCCCCACGGACAATGAGCAGTTCTTC.

The CDR3 reads CSVRGTRIATGGPYQETQYF. The CDR3 DNA sequence: TGCAGCGTTAGGGGAACTCGTATCGCGACGGGAGGCCCATACCAAGAGACCCAGTACTTC. J is TRBJ2-5 and V is TRBV29-1; 7 nucleotides agree with TRBD2. Germline CDR1 reads SQVTM; CDR2 reads ANQGSEA. The CDR3 spans 20 residues. V dropped 5 bases and J dropped 0; count of bases not matched to a gene: 24.

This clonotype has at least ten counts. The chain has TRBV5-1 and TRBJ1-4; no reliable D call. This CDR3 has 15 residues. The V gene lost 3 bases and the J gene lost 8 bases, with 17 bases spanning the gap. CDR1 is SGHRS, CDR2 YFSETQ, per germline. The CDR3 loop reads CASSSDLDGGEKLFF. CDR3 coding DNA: TGCGCCAGCAGCTCCGACTTGGACGGAGGCGAAAAACTGTTTTTT.

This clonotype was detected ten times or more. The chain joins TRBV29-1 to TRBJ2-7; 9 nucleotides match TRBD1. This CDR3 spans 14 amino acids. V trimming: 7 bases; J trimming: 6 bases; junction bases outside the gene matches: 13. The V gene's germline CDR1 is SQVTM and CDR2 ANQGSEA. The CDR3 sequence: CSAEKQGAFGEQYF. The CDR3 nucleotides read TGCAGCGCCGAAAAACAGGGGGCTTTTGGCGAGCAGTACTTC.